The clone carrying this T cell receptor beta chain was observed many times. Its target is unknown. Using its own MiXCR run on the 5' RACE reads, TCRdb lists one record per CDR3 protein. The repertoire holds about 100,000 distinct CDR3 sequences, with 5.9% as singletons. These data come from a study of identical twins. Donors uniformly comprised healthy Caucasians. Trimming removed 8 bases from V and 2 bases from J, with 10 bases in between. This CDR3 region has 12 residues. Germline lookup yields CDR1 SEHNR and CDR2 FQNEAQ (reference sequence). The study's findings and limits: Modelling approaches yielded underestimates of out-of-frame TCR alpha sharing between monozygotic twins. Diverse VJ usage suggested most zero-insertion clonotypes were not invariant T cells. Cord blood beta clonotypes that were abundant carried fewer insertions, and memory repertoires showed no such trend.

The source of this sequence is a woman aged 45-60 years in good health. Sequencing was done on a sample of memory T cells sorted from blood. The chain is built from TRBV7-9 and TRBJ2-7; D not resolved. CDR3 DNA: TGTGCCAGCGGGCCTATTACCTACGAGCAGTACTTC. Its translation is CASGPITYEQYF. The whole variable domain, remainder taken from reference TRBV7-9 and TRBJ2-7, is DTGVSQNPRHKITKRGQNVTFRCDPISEHNRLYWYRQTLGQGPEFLTYFQNEAQLEKSRLLSDRFSAERPKGSFSTLEIQRTEQGDSAMYLCASGPITYEQYFGPGTRLTVT.